The 18 T cell receptor beta chains listed next were all sequenced from one sample in a study of monozygotic twins with inflammatory bowel disease. From its re-call of the 5' RACE reads, TCRdb lists each CDR3 protein once, without DNA. This sample's table has about 160,000 distinct CDR3 sequences. Sequencing input: blood. These receptors came from a human donor with ulcerative colitis or Crohn's disease, or a healthy co-twin of an affected twin (not recorded which).

The chain carries TRBV18 and TRBJ2-2. Germline values: CDR1 KGHSH, CDR2 LQKENI. CDR3 length: 14 amino acids. CDR3 loop: CASSPRTDAGELFF.

The chain couples TRBV7-2 to TRBJ2-7; as DNA is missing, the TRBD1 call by TCRdb cannot be tested. The CDR3 contains 14 residues. Per germline, CDR1 SGHTA and CDR2 FQGNSA. This CDR3 reads CASSRTEIRYEQYF. Full variable domain (outside the CDR3, taken from reference TRBV7-2 and TRBJ2-7): GAGVSQSPSNKVTEKGKDVELRCDPISGHTALYWYRQSLGQGLEFLIYFQGNSAPDKSGLPSDRFSAERTGGSVSTLTIQRTQQEDSAVYLCASSRTEIRYEQYFGPGTRLTVT.

The V call is TRBV4-3, the J call TRBJ2-3; without DNA, the TCRdb call of TRBD2 cannot be checked. This CDR3 spans 18 amino acids. Germline V gene sequence: CDR1 LGHNA, CDR2 YSLEER. This chain's CDR3 is CASSQDWGRAGGTDTQYF.

The chain combines TRBV30 with TRBJ2-1; TCRdb selects TRBD1, and the lack of DNA leaves this call unchecked. In germline, CDR1 is GTSNPN, CDR2 SVGIG (reference sequence). The CDR3 has 14 amino acids. CDR3: CAWSKDRGSNEQFF.

The CDR3 here is CASSFTDSYEQYF. The V call is TRBV7-6, the J call TRBJ2-7. CDR3 length equals 13 residues. Germline CDR1 reads SGHVS; CDR2 reads FNYEAQ.

This chain joins TRBV6-2 or TRBV6-3 and TRBJ1-1; TCRdb's D call of TRBD1 is untestable without DNA. The CDR3 extends over 15 amino acids. Germline V lookup: CDR1 MNHEY, CDR2 SVGEGT. CDR3 sequence reads: CASRGFGDRGTEAFF.

The chain recombines TRBV7-3 with TRBJ2-1; TCRdb's assignment of TRBD1 cannot be checked, as there is no DNA. The CDR3 covers 16 residues. Germline-derived CDR1 and CDR2 are SGHTA and FQGTGA. This CDR3 reads CASSPPGATGYNEQFF. The full variable domain, rest sourced from reference TRBV7-3 and TRBJ2-1, is GAGVSQTPSNKVTEKGKYVELRCDPISGHTALYWYRQSLGQGPEFLIYFQGTGAADDSGLPNDRFFAVRPEGSVSTLKIQRTERGDSAVYLCASSPPGATGYNEQFFGPGTRLTVL.

The chain has TRBV7-9 and TRBJ2-4. This CDR3 is 14 amino acids long. The V gene's germline CDR1 is SEHNR and CDR2 FQNEAQ (reference sequence). The CDR3: CASSLSLAKNIQYF. The full variable domain, in which reference TRBV7-9 and TRBJ2-4 provide the parts outside the CDR3, is DTGVSQNPRHKITKRGQNVTFRCDPISEHNRLYWYRQTLGQGPEFLTYFQNEAQLEKSRLLSDRFSAERPKGSFSTLEIQRTEQGDSAMYLCASSLSLAKNIQYFGAGTRLSVL.

The genes are TRBV5-1 and TRBJ2-5; absent DNA, TCRdb's TRBD1 call cannot be checked. This CDR3 comprises 16 residues. Germline V CDR1 and CDR2: SGHRS, YFSETQ. CDR3: CASSLRKTGIEETQYF.

The rearrangement joins TRBV6-5 to TRBJ2-7; TCRdb returns TRBD1, unconfirmable since there is no DNA. In germline, CDR1 is MNHEY, CDR2 SVGAGI. CDR3 length equals 16 residues. The CDR3 region is CASSYGAGTGSYEQYF.

The chain couples TRBV7-2 to TRBJ2-3; lacking DNA, the TRBD1 call made by TCRdb goes unchecked. CDR1 SGHTA and CDR2 FQGNSA come from the germline V gene. The CDR3 loop spans 17 amino acids. The chain's CDR3 is CASSSRGSGRSTDTQYF.

The rearrangement links TRBV7-2 to TRBJ2-7; TCRdb outputs TRBD2, but without DNA this stays unchecked. In germline, CDR1 is SGHTA, CDR2 FQGNSA. The length of the CDR3 is 17 residues. CDR3 loop: CASSPRLAGHDSYEQYF. Combining the CDR3 with reference TRBV7-2 and TRBJ2-7 gives the whole variable domain GAGVSQSPSNKVTEKGKDVELRCDPISGHTALYWYRQSLGQGLEFLIYFQGNSAPDKSGLPSDRFSAERTGGSVSTLTIQRTQQEDSAVYLCASSPRLAGHDSYEQYFGPGTRLTVT.

V and J are TRBV12-3 or TRBV12-4 and TRBJ2-7; there is no DNA to check the TCRdb D call of TRBD1. The CDR3 has 11 residues. The CDR3 loop is CASSFGAEQYF.

J is TRBJ2-7 and V is TRBV30; as DNA is missing, the TRBD2 call by TCRdb cannot be tested. The germline gives CDR1 GTSNPN, CDR2 SVGIG (reference sequence). The CDR3 extends over 17 amino acids. CDR3 amino acids: CAWSVKGLAGKTYEQYF.

The chain links TRBV5-1 to TRBJ2-1; TCRdb indicates TRBD2, and absent DNA this call remains unverified. CDR3 length equals 16 residues. Germline V gene data show CDR1 as SGHRS and CDR2 as YFSETQ. This CDR3 reads CASSSTGLAGHNEQFF.

The chain recombines TRBV6-4 with TRBJ2-3. The CDR3 has 14 residues. Looked up from germline, CDR1 is MRHNA and CDR2 is SNTAGT. CDR3 amino acids: CASSYDPYTDTQYF.

The V call is TRBV27, the J call TRBJ2-5. CDR1 MNHEY and CDR2 SMNVEV come from the germline V gene (reference sequence). The CDR3 totals 13 residues. The CDR3 sequence is CASSLSRTQPQYF.

This chain links TRBV24-1 with TRBJ2-3; with no DNA, the TCRdb D assignment of TRBD1 cannot be verified. This CDR3 spans 16 amino acids. Germline V gene sequence: CDR1 KGHDR, CDR2 SFDVKD. This chain's CDR3 is CATTGGTGGFTDTQYF.